Listed below are T cell receptor beta chains from one sample, sequenced in a study of T cell changes during pregnancy in multiple sclerosis. Some clones are missing from TCRdb's copy, which holds only in-frame ones; the method was immunoSEQ multiplex PCR. The sample carries around 92,000 clones, approximately 93% recorded once. Sequenced here: peripheral blood, sampled after pregnancy. The receptors stem from a female donor with multiple sclerosis, enrolled in a pregnancy study. Both conserved end residues are part of each CDR3. A D gene is named only where the DNA matches it firmly. Expanded clones get a size class; other rows say once, few or many, or leave the size out.

cdr3_aa cdr3_nt v_call clone_size j_call d_call
CASSSVPTDTQYF TGTGCCAGCAGCTCCGTTCCCACAGATACGCAGTATTTT TRBV11-2 NA TRBJ2-3 NA
CSVDNRGQETQYF TGCAGCGTCGATAACAGGGGCCAAGAGACCCAGTACTTC TRBV29-1 NA TRBJ2-5 TRBD1
CASSLAGGRGNTQYF TGTGCCAGCTCACTGGCGGGAGGAAGGGGGAATACGCAGTATTTT TRBV18 once TRBJ2-3 TRBD2
CASSEVPEGYNEQFF TGTGCCAGCAGTGAAGTGCCCGAGGGATACAATGAGCAGTTCTTC TRBV6-1 NA TRBJ2-1 NA
CASSPTSGSYEQYF TGTGCCAGCTCACCGACTAGCGGGAGTTACGAGCAGTACTTC TRBV18 NA TRBJ2-7 TRBD2
CASSTPWDRNNQPQHF TGTGCCAGTAGTACCCCCTGGGACAGAAACAATCAGCCCCAGCATTTT TRBV19 NA TRBJ1-5 TRBD1
CAWNSGTIYEQYF TGTGCCTGGAATAGCGGGACCATCTACGAGCAGTACTTC TRBV30 NA TRBJ2-7 TRBD2
CASSLGLGETQYF TGTGCCAGCAGCTTAGGCCTAGGAGAGACCCAGTACTTC TRBV13 NA TRBJ2-5 NA
CASSLVIGGPTSGAYEQYF TGTGCCAGCAGCTTGGTGATAGGGGGCCCGACTAGCGGGGCCTACGAGCAGTACTTC TRBV5-8 NA TRBJ2-7 TRBD2
CASSDSPGQYSNQPQHF TGTGCCAGCAGTGACTCACCAGGACAGTATAGCAATCAGCCCCAGCATTTT TRBV6-4 NA TRBJ1-5 NA
CASSPSRTQYF TGTGCCAGCAGTCCGTCGAGGACCCAGTACTTC TRBV28 NA TRBJ2-5 NA
CASSSTSTDTQYF TGTGCCAGCAGTTCGACTAGCACAGATACGCAGTATTTT TRBV27 NA TRBJ2-3 NA
CASSLRTAYEQYF TGTGCCAGCAGTCTTAGGACAGCCTACGAGCAGTACTTC TRBV27 NA TRBJ2-7 NA
CASSLVGGTRQFF TGTGCCAGCAGCTTGGTTGGGGGCACTCGGCAGTTCTTC TRBV5-6 NA TRBJ2-1 NA